This T cell receptor (beta chain) comes out of a study of cytomegalovirus exposure and HLA in healthy donors. The wider study: Later, an analysis reported that the 120 or so validation repertoires had used the same platform as the roughly 700 first-cohort repertoires.

Germline V gene lookup returns CDR1 SQVTM and CDR2 ANQGSEA. V lost 6 bases and J 2 bases, leaving 16 bases between the germline ends. The CDR3 is 14 amino acids. These donors were members of the approximately 110-subject validation cohort, a group separate from the roughly 670-subject first cohort. General study findings and limits: A few chains tied to CMV proved CMV antigen-specific in vitro. Diagnosis of cytomegalovirus status made by the classifier reportedly showed high specificity and sensitivity.

This clone was observed a handful of times. Its antigen is currently unknown. Clones were read by immunoSEQ multiplex PCR, and TCRdb kept only the in-frame ones, dropping some. The sample shows some 130,000 clones, approximately 82% of them seen only once. This sequence joins TRBV29-1 and TRBJ1-2, with D uncertain. This clonotype was obtained from a man younger than 40 in good health and CMV-seropositive. Source material: PBMCs. Written as DNA, the CDR3 is TGCAGCGTCCCACGAGGTGTAGGAAACTATGGCTACACCTTC. Protein sequence: CSVPRGVGNYGYTF.